The 22 T cell receptor beta chains below come from one sample, sequenced in a study of regulatory T cells in long-lasting Graves disease. With iRepertoire HTBI primers and Arm-PCR of CDR3 regions, TCR beta libraries were built. TCRdb reprocessed the multiplex PCR reads with MiXCR, giving one entry per CDR3 protein. The sample includes roughly 400,000 distinct CDR3 sequences, roughly 21% seen only once; the top ten take roughly an eighth. Time point: persistent/refractory GD, antithyroid drugs over 5 years with positive TRAb. TCR sequences were obtained from RNA taken from PBMCs. Sequenced material: peripheral blood mononuclear cells (PBMCs), taken when the disease was refractory, from a patient treated with antithyroid drugs. The source is a female donor with Graves disease.

This clonotype was counted a few times. The genes are TRBV12-3 or TRBV12-4 and TRBJ2-7; a possible D gene is TRBD1 (5 bases). CDR3 size: 13 residues. V was shortened by 5 bases and J by 5 bases, with 13 bases between the two germline ends. CDR3 DNA: TGTGCCAGCAGTCTCAGGGTTGCAGACGAGCAGTACTTC. This codes for CASSLRVADEQYF.

This clonotype was counted at least ten times. V usage is TRBV27 and J usage is TRBJ2-5; 14 nucleotides line up with TRBD2. CDR1 is MNHEY, CDR2 SMNVEV, per germline (reference sequence). Germline trimming cut 7 bases from V and 5 bases from J; bases unmatched to any gene: 6. CDR3 length equals 15 residues. The CDR3 spells CASKPRTSGGETQYF. CDR3 DNA: TGTGCCAGCAAACCACGGACTAGCGGGGGGGAGACCCAGTACTTC.

The rearrangement links TRBV5-1 to TRBJ2-1; D tentatively fits TRBD1 or TRBD2 (5 bases each). This CDR3 has 13 residues. Germline V gives CDR1 SGHRS, CDR2 YFSETQ. Deletions cut 4 bases from V and 6 bases from J, with 11 bases between. CDR3 nucleotides: TGCGCCAGCAGCCAGGGTGGGAGCAATGAGCAGTTCTTC. Translation gives CASSQGGSNEQFF.

This clonotype has ten or more counts. The rearrangement joins TRBV11-2 to TRBJ2-5; 9 positions agree with TRBD1. This CDR3 is 16 amino acids long. V was pared by 3 bases and J by 1 base, with 6 bases of the junction left unmatched. The germline CDR1 and CDR2 sequences are SGHAT and FQNNGV. CDR3 region: CASSFAGQGTQETQYF. In DNA form, the CDR3 reads TGTGCCAGCAGCTTCGCGGGACAGGGCACCCAAGAGACCCAGTACTTC. Full variable domain (outside the CDR3, taken from reference TRBV11-2 and TRBJ2-5): EAGVAQSPRYKIIEKRQSVAFWCNPISGHATLYWYQQILGQGPKLLIQFQNNGVVDDSQLPKDRFSAERLKGVDSTLKIQPAKLEDSAVYLCASSFAGQGTQETQYFGPGTRLLVL.

As regards this clonotype: A much bigger clone sits one base away, suggesting this may be a read error. V and J are TRBV2 and TRBJ2-2, with D possibly TRBD2 on 5 matching bases. Germline V gives CDR1 SNHLY, CDR2 FYNNEI. The CDR3 runs to 14 residues. This CDR3 is CASRDKESTGVLFF. The CDR3 DNA follows: TGTGCCAGCAGAGACAAGGAGAGCACCGGGGTGCTGTTTTTT.

This clonotype was counted a single time. The conserved closing phenylalanine or tryptophan is absent in this CDR3, likely reflecting a read error. The gene calls are TRBV18 and TRBJ2-7, with 8 nucleotides matching TRBD1. The CDR3 sequence is 14 residues long. Trimming removed 1 base from V and 3 bases from J; junction bases left unmatched: 2. Germline CDR1 and CDR2: KGHSH and LQKENI. The CDR3 sequence: CASSPRGQDYEQYS. The CDR3 DNA is TGTGCCAGCTCACCACGGGGACAGGACTACGAGCAGTACTCC.

In its sample, this clonotype was seen many times. This chain joins TRBV20-1 and TRBJ2-5, with D unclear. The CDR3 runs to 10 residues. V was pared by 6 bases and J by 4 bases, with 6 bases between. Germline V gene sequence: CDR1 DFQATT, CDR2 SNEGSKA (reference sequence). The CDR3 here is CSAKTETQYF. CDR3 DNA: TGCAGTGCGAAGACAGAGACCCAGTACTTC.

The rearrangement uses TRBV4-1 and TRBJ1-5; no firm D call. CDR3 size: 16 residues. Germline CDR1 MGHRA, CDR2 YSYEKL. With 1 base removed from V and 0 bases from J, the gap between germline ends came to 10 bases. The CDR3 DNA sequence: TGCGCCAGCAGCCAAGCCGGCCCGTATAGCAATCAGCCCCAGCATTTT. Amino acid sequence: CASSQAGPYSNQPQHF.

This clonotype was seen only once. This sequence joins TRBV3-1 and TRBJ2-2, with a possible D match to TRBD1 (6 bases). Germline V gene sequence: CDR1 LGHDT, CDR2 YNNKEL (reference sequence). V was clipped by 4 bases and J by 4 bases, with 16 bases between them. CDR3 length: 16 residues. The DNA of the CDR3 is TGTGCCAGCAGCCTCTTCGTCAGCAGGGGCACCGGGGAGCTGTTTTTT. It encodes CASSLFVSRGTGELFF.

On this clonotype itself: A far larger clone is one base from this, pointing to a likely read error. This chain uses TRBV6-2 or TRBV6-3 with TRBJ2-7; tentatively, D is TRBD1 (5 bases). The CDR3 is made up of 12 amino acids. Germline loops: CDR1 MNHEY, CDR2 SVGEGT. V lost 6 bases and J 2 bases, leaving 8 bases between the germline ends. The CDR3 DNA is TGTGCCAGCAGGAAGGGGACCTACGAGCAGTACTTC. Amino acid sequence: CASRKGTYEQYF.

The V and J genes are TRBV27 and TRBJ2-1; D not resolved. The CDR3 covers 11 residues. V was pared by 5 bases and J by 5 bases, with 4 bases between. The V gene's germline CDR1 is MNHEY and CDR2 SMNVEV (reference sequence). CDR3 sequence: CASSHHNEQFF. The CDR3 bases are TGTGCCAGCAGTCATCACAATGAGCAGTTCTTC.

This clonotype was counted many times. V usage is TRBV6-1 and J usage is TRBJ2-5; tentatively, D is TRBD1 (5 bases). V was shortened by 3 bases and J by 5 bases, with 16 bases between the two germline ends. Germline V gives CDR1 MNHNS, CDR2 SASEGT. CDR3 length: 15 residues. In DNA, the CDR3 is TGTGCCAGCAGTGAGATGTCAGGGTCATGGGAGACCCAGTACTTC. Translating gives CASSEMSGSWETQYF.

Comment on this clonotype: A much larger clone differs by one base, so this may be a read error. The chain carries TRBV28 and TRBJ2-7; D is ambiguous. The CDR3 sequence is 12 residues long. In germline, CDR1 is MDHEN, CDR2 SYDVKM. The CDR3 is CASRAPHYGQYF. The CDR3, as DNA: TGTGCCAGCAGGGCTCCACACTACGGGCAGTACTTC. Full variable domain (missing parts from reference TRBV28 and TRBJ2-7): DVKVTQSSRYLVKRTGEKVFLECVQDMDHENMFWYRQDPGLGLRLIYFSYDVKMKEKGDIPEGYSVSREKKERFSLILESASTNQTSMYLCASRAPHYGQYFGPGTRLTVT.

In its sample, this clonotype was seen many times. V is TRBV3-1 and J is TRBJ2-2, with D perhaps TRBD2 (6 bases). The CDR3 covers 18 residues. V was clipped by 1 base and J by 0 bases, with 15 bases between them. The germline V gene has CDR1 LGHDT and CDR2 YNNKEL (reference sequence). In DNA, the CDR3 is TGTGCCAGCAGCCAAGTGGGGGGAAGGCAGACGAACACCGGGGAGCTGTTTTTT. Protein product: CASSQVGGRQTNTGELFF.

This clonotype was observed a handful of times. This chain joins TRBV30 and TRBJ2-5; 10 bases fit TRBD1. CDR1 and CDR2 from the germline V gene are GTSNPN and SVGIG (reference sequence). CDR3 length: 15 residues. Unmatched junction bases numbered 9, after V lost 3 bases and J lost 5 bases. This CDR3 is CAWSTPGQGSETQYF. The CDR3 nucleotides are TGTGCCTGGAGCACTCCGGGACAGGGGAGCGAGACCCAGTACTTC.

This clonotype was picked up a small number of times. The chain recombines TRBV6-2 or TRBV6-3 with TRBJ1-1; D ambiguous. V was cut by 2 bases and J by 1 base, with 11 bases left in between. The CDR3 spans 15 residues. CDR1 MNHEY and CDR2 SVGEGT come from the germline V gene. The CDR3 reads CASSYGLVGNTEAFF. The CDR3 DNA reads TGTGCCAGCAGTTACGGCCTGGTGGGGAACACTGAAGCTTTCTTT.

This clonotype was seen repeatedly, ten times or more. The chain combines TRBV28 with TRBJ2-7; D possibly matches TRBD1 or TRBD2 (5 bases each). The germline V and J ends were trimmed by 7 bases and 0 bases, with 16 bases remaining between them. Germline CDR1 MDHEN, CDR2 SYDVKM. This CDR3 has 15 amino acids. This chain's CDR3 is CASTGPGPISYEQYF. The CDR3 DNA sequence: TGTGCCAGCACCGGACCGGGACCGATCTCCTACGAGCAGTACTTC.

The chain joins TRBV27 to TRBJ1-5; 7 bases align to TRBD1. The germline V gene encodes CDR1 MNHEY and CDR2 SMNVEV (reference sequence). Trimming at V came to 6 bases and at J to 3 bases, leaving 11 bases not matched to a gene. This CDR3 spans 16 amino acids. CDR3 DNA: TGTGCCAGCAGAAGGACAGGCACCTCTCCCAATCAGCCCCAGCATTTT. Translated, it gives CASRRTGTSPNQPQHF.

With regard to this clonotype: This may be a read error: a much more frequent sequence differs by one nucleotide. The J gene is TRBJ1-4, the V gene TRBV7-2, with D maybe TRBD1 (6 bases). Germline CDR1 and CDR2: SGHTA and FQGNSA. The CDR3 spans 14 residues. The CDR3 bases are TGTGCCAGCAGCTACAGGGCGGGTCGTGAAAAACTGCTTTTT. Its protein product is CASSYRAGREKLLF. The variable domain in full, with the rest retrieved from reference TRBV7-2 and TRBJ1-4, is GAGVSQSPSNKVTEKGKDVELRCDPISGHTALYWYRQSLGQGLEFLIYFQGNSAPDKSGLPSDRFSAERTGGSVSTLTIQRTQQEDSAVYLCASSYRAGREKLLFGSGTQLSVL.

V is TRBV18 and J is TRBJ2-1; 10 positions agree with TRBD1. CDR3 length: 14 amino acids. Trimming at V came to 8 bases and at J to 5 bases, leaving 6 bases not matched to a gene. Germline V CDR1 and CDR2: KGHSH, LQKENI. The CDR3 region is CASHRDRGHNEQFF. CDR3 in DNA: TGTGCCAGCCACCGGGACAGGGGACACAATGAGCAGTTCTTC.

The chain joins TRBV13 to TRBJ1-1; a weak D match, TRBD1 (6 bases). There are 14 residues in the CDR3. V dropped 5 bases and J dropped 11 bases, with 21 bases sitting between them. Germline V gene lookup returns CDR1 PRHDT and CDR2 FYEKMQ (reference sequence). Here the CDR3 DNA reads TGTGCCAGCAGCGAAGGACAGCTTGCCCCGTTGGCTTTCTTT. This sequence encodes CASSEGQLAPLAFF.

This clonotype has a handful of counts. The rearrangement links TRBV9 to TRBJ2-3; TRBD2 matches 8 bases. The CDR3 loop spans 14 amino acids. The germline gives CDR1 SGDLS, CDR2 YYNGEE. V was clipped by 3 bases and J by 4 bases; unmatched bases: 4. The CDR3 nucleotides read TGTGCCAGCAGCGCAACTAGCGGCTCAGATACGCAGTATTTT. Protein sequence: CASSATSGSDTQYF.